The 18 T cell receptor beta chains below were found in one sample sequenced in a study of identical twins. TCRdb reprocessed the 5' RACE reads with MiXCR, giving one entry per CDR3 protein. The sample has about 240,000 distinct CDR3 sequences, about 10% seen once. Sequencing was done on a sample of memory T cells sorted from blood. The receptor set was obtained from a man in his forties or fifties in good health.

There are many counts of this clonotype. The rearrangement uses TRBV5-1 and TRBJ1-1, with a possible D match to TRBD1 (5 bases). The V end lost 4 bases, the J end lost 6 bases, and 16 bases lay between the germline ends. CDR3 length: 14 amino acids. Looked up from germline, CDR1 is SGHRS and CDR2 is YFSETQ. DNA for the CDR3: TGCGCCAGCAGCATTACAGGCCTCGGGGCTGAAGCTTTCTTT. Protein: CASSITGLGAEAFF.

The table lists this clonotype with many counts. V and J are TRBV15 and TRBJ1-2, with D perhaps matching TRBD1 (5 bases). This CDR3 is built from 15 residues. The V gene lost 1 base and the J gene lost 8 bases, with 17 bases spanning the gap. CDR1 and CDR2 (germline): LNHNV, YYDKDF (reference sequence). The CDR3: CATSRGGRDREGYTF. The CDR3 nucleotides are TGTGCCACCAGCAGAGGAGGCAGGGACCGTGAGGGCTACACCTTC.

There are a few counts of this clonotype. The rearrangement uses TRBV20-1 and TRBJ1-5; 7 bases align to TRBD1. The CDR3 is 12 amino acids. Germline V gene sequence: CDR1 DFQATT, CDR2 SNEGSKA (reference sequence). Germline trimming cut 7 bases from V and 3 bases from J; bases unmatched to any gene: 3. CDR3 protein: CSGGQLNQPQHF. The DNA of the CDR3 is TGCAGTGGGGGACAGCTCAATCAGCCCCAGCATTTT.

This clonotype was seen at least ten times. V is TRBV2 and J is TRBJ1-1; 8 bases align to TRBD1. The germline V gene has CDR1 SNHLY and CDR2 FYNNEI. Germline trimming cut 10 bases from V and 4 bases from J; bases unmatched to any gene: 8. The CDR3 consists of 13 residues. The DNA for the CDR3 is TGTGCCACCCGACAGGGGAGGACCACTGAAGCTTTCTTT. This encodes CATRQGRTTEAFF.

The CDR3 bases are TGCGCCAGCAGCCAGGGGAGGTTATACGAGCAGTACTTC. Translating it yields CASSQGRLYEQYF. The V and J genes are TRBV4-3 and TRBJ2-7, with D possibly matching TRBD2 (6 bases). The CDR3 has 13 amino acids. Trimming removed 3 bases from V and 4 bases from J, with 10 bases in between. Germline V gene lookup returns CDR1 LGHNA and CDR2 YSLEER.

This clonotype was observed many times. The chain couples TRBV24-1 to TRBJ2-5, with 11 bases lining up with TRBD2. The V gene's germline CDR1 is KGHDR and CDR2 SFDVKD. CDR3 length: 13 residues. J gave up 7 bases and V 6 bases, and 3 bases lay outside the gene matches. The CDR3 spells CATSTSGGSTQYF. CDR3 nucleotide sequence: TGTGCCACCAGTACTAGCGGGGGTTCGACCCAGTACTTC.

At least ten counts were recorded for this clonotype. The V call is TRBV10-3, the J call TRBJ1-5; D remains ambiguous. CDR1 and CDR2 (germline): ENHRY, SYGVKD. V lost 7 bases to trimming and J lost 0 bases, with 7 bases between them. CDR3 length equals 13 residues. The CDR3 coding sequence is TGTGCCATCACGAAGGATAGCAATCAGCCCCAGCATTTT. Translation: CAITKDSNQPQHF.

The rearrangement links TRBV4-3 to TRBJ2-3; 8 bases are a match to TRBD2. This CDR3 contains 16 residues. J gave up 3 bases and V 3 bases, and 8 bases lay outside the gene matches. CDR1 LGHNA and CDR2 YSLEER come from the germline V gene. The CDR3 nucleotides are TGCGCCAGCAGCCAGAGGGTCGGACTAGCTACAGATACGCAGTATTTT. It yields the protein CASSQRVGLATDTQYF.

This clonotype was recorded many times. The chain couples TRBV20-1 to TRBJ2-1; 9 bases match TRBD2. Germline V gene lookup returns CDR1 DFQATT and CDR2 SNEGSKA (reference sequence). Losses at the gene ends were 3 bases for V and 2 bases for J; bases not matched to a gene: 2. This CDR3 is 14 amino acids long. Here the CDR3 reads CSARTSGTYNEQFF. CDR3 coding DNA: TGCAGTGCTAGGACTAGCGGAACCTACAATGAGCAGTTCTTC.

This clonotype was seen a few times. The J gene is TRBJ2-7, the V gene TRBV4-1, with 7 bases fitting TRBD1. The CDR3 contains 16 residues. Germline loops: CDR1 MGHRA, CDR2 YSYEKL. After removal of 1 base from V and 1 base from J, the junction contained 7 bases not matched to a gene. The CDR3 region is CASSQVVRGRSYEQYF. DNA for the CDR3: TGCGCCAGCAGCCAAGTGGTGAGGGGGCGATCCTACGAGCAGTACTTC.

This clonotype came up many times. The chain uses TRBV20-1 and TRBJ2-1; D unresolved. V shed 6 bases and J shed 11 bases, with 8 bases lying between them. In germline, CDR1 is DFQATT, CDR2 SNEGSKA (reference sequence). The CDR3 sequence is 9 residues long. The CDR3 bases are TGCAGTGCCCCGGGTCAGCAGTTCTTC. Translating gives CSAPGQQFF.

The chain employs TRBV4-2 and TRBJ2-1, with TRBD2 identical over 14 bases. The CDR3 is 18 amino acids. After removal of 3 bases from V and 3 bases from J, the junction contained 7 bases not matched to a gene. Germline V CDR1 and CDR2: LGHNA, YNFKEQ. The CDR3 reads CASSHQTSGGAHYNEQFF. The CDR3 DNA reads TGTGCCAGCAGCCACCAGACTAGCGGGGGGGCCCACTACAATGAGCAGTTCTTC.

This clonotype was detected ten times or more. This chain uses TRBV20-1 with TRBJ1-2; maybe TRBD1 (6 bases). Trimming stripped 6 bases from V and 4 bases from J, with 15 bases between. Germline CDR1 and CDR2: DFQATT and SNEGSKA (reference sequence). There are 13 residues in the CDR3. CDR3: CSATGQPIYGYTF. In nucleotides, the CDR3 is TGCAGTGCAACGGGACAACCGATCTATGGCTACACCTTC.

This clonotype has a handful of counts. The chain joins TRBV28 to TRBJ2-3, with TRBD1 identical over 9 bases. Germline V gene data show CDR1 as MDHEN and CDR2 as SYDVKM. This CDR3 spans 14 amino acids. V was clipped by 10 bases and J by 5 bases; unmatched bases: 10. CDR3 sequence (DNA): TGTGCCACCTCTCCCACAGGGGGCCTAGATACGCAGTATTTT. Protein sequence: CATSPTGGLDTQYF. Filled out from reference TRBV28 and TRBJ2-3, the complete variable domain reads DVKVTQSSRYLVKRTGEKVFLECVQDMDHENMFWYRQDPGLGLRLIYFSYDVKMKEKGDIPEGYSVSREKKERFSLILESASTNQTSMYLCATSPTGGLDTQYFGPGTRLTVL.

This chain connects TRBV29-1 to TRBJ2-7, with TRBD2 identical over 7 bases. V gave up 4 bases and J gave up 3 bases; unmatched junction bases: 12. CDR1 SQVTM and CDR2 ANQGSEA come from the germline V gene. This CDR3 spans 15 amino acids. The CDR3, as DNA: TGCAGCGTTGGGGGCGATGCGGGAGTCCGCTACGAGCAGTACTTC. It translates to CSVGGDAGVRYEQYF.

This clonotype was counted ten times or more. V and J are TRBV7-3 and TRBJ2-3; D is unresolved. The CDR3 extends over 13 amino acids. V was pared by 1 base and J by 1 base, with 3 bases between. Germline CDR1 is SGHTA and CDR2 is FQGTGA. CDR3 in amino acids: CASSLIRTDTQYF. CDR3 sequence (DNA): TGTGCCAGCAGCTTAATTCGCACAGATACGCAGTATTTT.

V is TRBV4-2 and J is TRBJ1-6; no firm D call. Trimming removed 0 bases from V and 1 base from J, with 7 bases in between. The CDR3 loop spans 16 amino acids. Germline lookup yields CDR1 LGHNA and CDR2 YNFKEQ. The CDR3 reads CASSQERVSYNSPLHF. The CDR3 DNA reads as TGTGCCAGCAGCCAAGAACGGGTTTCCTATAATTCACCCCTCCACTTT.

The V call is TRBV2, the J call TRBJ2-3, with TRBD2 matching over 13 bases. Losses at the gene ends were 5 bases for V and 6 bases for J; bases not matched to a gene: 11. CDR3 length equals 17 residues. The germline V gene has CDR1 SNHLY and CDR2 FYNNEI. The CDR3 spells CASSQGTSGTLSDTQYF. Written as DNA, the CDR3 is TGTGCCAGCAGTCAGGGGACTAGCGGGACCCTTTCGGATACGCAGTATTTT.